One sample yielded the 12 T cell receptor beta chains listed below, sequenced in a study of technical replicates of blood from a few donors. Only in-frame clones appear in the TCRdb table, and some are missing; sequencing was by immunoSEQ multiplex PCR. The table has 75,000 to 100,000 clones, around 94% seen once. Sequencing was carried out using T cells isolated from PBMCs. The receptors were sampled from a human donor in good health.

The V call is TRBV5-5, the J call TRBJ1-5; D is uncertain. Per germline, CDR1 SGHKS and CDR2 YYEKEE (reference sequence). The CDR3 loop spans 15 amino acids. The V end lost 4 bases, the J end lost 7 bases, and 18 bases lay between the germline ends. Here the CDR3 reads CASSLTTLREQPQHF. CDR3 sequence (DNA): TGTGCCAGCAGCCTGACTACCTTGAGGGAGCAGCCCCAGCATTTT.

The chain employs TRBV4-1 and TRBJ2-5; 10 bases are a match to TRBD2. Germline trimming cut 7 bases from V and 1 base from J; bases unmatched to any gene: 15. The CDR3 runs 18 residues. Germline CDR1 is MGHRA and CDR2 is YSYEKL. CDR3 sequence: CASTFRTLAGEAQETQYF. CDR3 bases: TGCGCCAGCACCTTCAGGACCCTAGCGGGAGAGGCCCAAGAGACCCAGTACTTC.

The chain is built from TRBV4-2 and TRBJ2-1; the match to TRBD1 covers 10 bases. Germline CDR1 LGHNA, CDR2 YNFKEQ. V lost 0 bases to trimming and J lost 7 bases; unmatched junction nucleotides: 6. The CDR3 loop spans 16 amino acids. The CDR3 DNA sequence: TGTGCCAGCAGCCAAGATTGGACAGGGGGTTTAAATGAGCAGTTCTTC. This sequence encodes CASSQDWTGGLNEQFF.

The chain employs TRBV20-1 and TRBJ2-4; D is undetermined. The CDR3 has 11 amino acids. Trimming left V 3 bases short and J 7 bases short, with 7 bases between. CDR1 is DFQATT, CDR2 SNEGSKA, per germline (reference sequence). The CDR3 DNA reads as TGCAGTGCTAGTACCGGGAACATTCAGTACTTC. Translating gives CSASTGNIQYF.

J is TRBJ2-7 and V is TRBV11-1; D gene ambiguous. Trimming shortened V by 1 base and J by 4 bases, and 20 bases separated the two germline ends. CDR3 size: 17 residues. Germline loops: CDR1 SGHAT, CDR2 FQDESV (reference sequence). CDR3 protein: CASSLVGAANLNYEQYF. CDR3 nucleotide sequence: TGTGCCAGCAGCTTAGTGGGTGCAGCGAACCTGAATTACGAGCAGTACTTC.

The gene calls are TRBV9 and TRBJ2-5, with 9 bases matching TRBD1. The CDR3 consists of 15 residues. V shed 3 bases and J 2 bases; nucleotides not matched to a gene: 5. Germline-derived CDR1 and CDR2 are SGDLS and YYNGEE. In DNA form, the CDR3 reads TGTGCCAGCAGCGGGACAGGGGACACTCAAGAGACCCAGTACTTC. Its protein product is CASSGTGDTQETQYF.

In this sample, this clone turned up once. This rearrangement joins TRBV27 to TRBJ2-2; 8 positions agree with TRBD1. CDR3 length: 14 amino acids. Losses at the gene ends were 4 bases for V and 7 bases for J; bases not matched to a gene: 5. Germline V gene data show CDR1 as MNHEY and CDR2 as SMNVEV (reference sequence). Here the CDR3 reads CASSWTGLGGELFF. CDR3 sequence (DNA): TGTGCCAGCAGTTGGACAGGGCTAGGCGGGGAGCTGTTTTTT.

This sequence joins TRBV10-3 and TRBJ1-1; TRBD1 matches at 8 bases. Trimming cost V 11 bases and J 2 bases; bases outside gene matches: 1. The CDR3 covers 11 residues. Germline CDR1 is ENHRY and CDR2 is SYGVKD. The CDR3 bases are TGTGCCTCAGGGGGCAACACTGAAGCTTTCTTT. Its translation: CASGGNTEAFF.

This rearrangement joins TRBV27 to TRBJ2-1, with D possibly TRBD1 on 5 matching bases. Germline V gene sequence: CDR1 MNHEY, CDR2 SMNVEV (reference sequence). Trimming removed 0 bases at V and 5 bases at J, with 11 bases between. This CDR3 spans 15 amino acids. Here the CDR3 DNA reads TGTGCCAGCAGTTTATCGTTCAGGGCGGACAATGAGCAGTTCTTC. Protein product: CASSLSFRADNEQFF.

V and J are TRBV29-1 and TRBJ1-5; D gene ambiguous. This CDR3 has 13 residues. CDR1 is SQVTM and CDR2 is ANQGSEA in the germline V gene. Trimming took off 5 bases at V and 4 bases at J, with 12 bases between the two ends. The CDR3 DNA is TGCAGCGTTCTACAGAGTCTGAATCAGCCCCAGCATTTT. Protein product: CSVLQSLNQPQHF.

The rearrangement links TRBV5-1 to TRBJ1-5; D not certain. The V end lost 0 bases, the J end lost 3 bases, and 10 bases lay between the germline ends. The CDR3 runs 15 residues. CDR1 SGHRS and CDR2 YFSETQ come from the germline V gene. The CDR3 here is CASSLGVGLNQPQHF. CDR3 sequence (DNA): TGCGCCAGCAGCTTGGGAGTCGGACTCAATCAGCCCCAGCATTTT.

The gene calls are TRBV4-1 and TRBJ2-2, with 8 bases identical to TRBD2. J lost 9 bases, V lost 5 bases, and 11 bases had no gene match. Per the germline V gene, CDR1 is MGHRA and CDR2 is YSYEKL. The CDR3 loop spans 15 amino acids. CDR3 coding DNA: TGCGCCAGCAGCTCTCGACAGCGGGGGTTAAGGGAGCTGTTTTTT. This gives the protein CASSSRQRGLRELFF.